This passage covers 10 T cell receptor beta chains from one sample sequenced in a study of vaccination effects on CD4 cells after COVID-19. No cognate antigen is known for these TCRs. The ViraFEST assay expanded antigen-specific CD4+ T cells with viral peptide pools before sequencing. Cells that had been cultured for less than 13 days were the source of isolated CD4+ T cells. Participants each got two BNT162b2 or mRNA-1273 vaccine doses. Sequencing used immunoSEQ multiplex PCR; TCRdb keeps in-frame clones, though not all of them. The profile covers about 22,000 clones, with 65% to 80% appearing a single time and 9.5% to 13% taken by the ten largest. The sequenced sample was CD4+ T cells from PBMCs cultured with HCoV-NL63 spike peptides, obtained after COVID-19 vaccination. The receptor source for this set is a human donor who received a COVID-19 vaccine.

This rearrangement joins TRBV29-1 to TRBJ2-5, with D possibly TRBD1 on 7 matching bases. The germline V gene has CDR1 SQVTM and CDR2 ANQGSEA. This CDR3 contains 13 residues. V was cut by 7 bases and J by 7 bases, with 19 bases left in between. The CDR3 loop is CSAVPRGAGTQYF. CDR3 nucleotide sequence: TGCAGCGCCGTCCCCAGGGGGGCGGGGACCCAGTACTTC. Complete variable domain (other parts from reference TRBV29-1 and TRBJ2-5): SAVISQKPSRDICQRGTSLTIQCQVDSQVTMMFWYRQQPGQSLTLIATANQGSEATYESGFVIDKFPISRPNLTFSTLTVSNMSPEDSSIYLCSAVPRGAGTQYFGPGTRLLVL.

The CDR3 region has the DNA TGTGCCAGCAGTTCTAGCGGACTCACCTACAATGAGCAGTTCTTC. Translated, it gives CASSSSGLTYNEQFF. The chain employs TRBV6-5 and TRBJ2-1; 7 bases agree with TRBD2. Germline loops: CDR1 MNHEY, CDR2 SVGAGI. This CDR3 has 15 amino acids. V lost 4 bases, J lost 2 bases, and 5 bases stayed unmatched.

The rearrangement joins TRBV5-1 to TRBJ2-5; TRBD2 matches at 14 bases. CDR3 length: 17 residues. Germline loops: CDR1 SGHRS, CDR2 YFSETQ. V lost 1 base and J lost 1; bases outside the gene matches: 3. CDR3 DNA sequence: TGCGCCAGCAGCTTGTGGACTAGCGGGGGGATCCAAGAGACCCAGTACTTC. Encoded protein: CASSLWTSGGIQETQYF. Variable domain in full (rest from reference TRBV5-1 and TRBJ2-5): KAGVTQTPRYLIKTRGQQVTLSCSPISGHRSVSWYQQTPGQGLQFLFEYFSETQRNKGNFPGRFSGRQFSNSRSEMNVSTLELGDSALYLCASSLWTSGGIQETQYFGPGTRLLVL.

The chain recombines TRBV2 with TRBJ1-4, with D uncertain. V lost 5 bases to trimming and J lost 7 bases, with 8 bases between them. Germline CDR1 SNHLY, CDR2 FYNNEI. The CDR3 extends over 12 amino acids. DNA for the CDR3: TGTGCCAGCAGTCAGAGTTCTGAAAAACTGTTTTTT. It codes for CASSQSSEKLFF.

J is TRBJ1-2 and V is TRBV7-9, with D possibly matching TRBD1 (6 bases). Germline loops: CDR1 SEHNR, CDR2 FQNEAQ (reference sequence). V was clipped by 1 base and J by 4 bases, with 13 bases between them. The CDR3 has 15 amino acids. The CDR3 loop is CASSLGVSGAYGYTF. CDR3 bases: TGTGCCAGCAGCTTAGGGGTCTCAGGGGCCTATGGCTACACCTTC.

CDR3 DNA sequence: TGTGCCAGCAGCTCTGGTCGAAAGATCCAAGAGACCCAGTACTTC. This translates into CASSSGRKIQETQYF. The V call is TRBV7-7, the J call TRBJ2-5; D is uncertain. V shed 4 bases and J shed 1 base, with 13 bases lying between them. Germline V gene sequence: CDR1 SSHAT, CDR2 FNYEAQ (reference sequence). The CDR3 is 15 amino acids. Combining the CDR3 with reference TRBV7-7 and TRBJ2-5 gives the whole variable domain GAGVSQSPRYKVTKRGQDVTLRCDPISSHATLYWYQQALGQGPEFLTYFNYEAQPDKSGLPSDRFSAERPEGSISTLTIQRTEQRDSAMYRCASSSGRKIQETQYFGPGTRLLVL.

V usage is TRBV5-5 and J usage is TRBJ1-1, with no clear D. Germline CDR1 is SGHKS and CDR2 is YYEKEE (reference sequence). V shed 1 base and J shed 2 bases, with 12 bases lying between them. The CDR3 runs 15 residues. The CDR3: CASSLSPLINTEAFF. Written as DNA, the CDR3 is TGTGCCAGCAGCTTGTCCCCCCTAATAAACACTGAAGCTTTCTTT.

The CDR3 spells CASSAGTGYGETQYF. The CDR3 DNA reads as TGTGCCAGCAGTGCGGGGACAGGGTACGGGGAGACCCAGTACTTC. V gene TRBV2 combines with J gene TRBJ2-5; 9 nucleotides match TRBD1. The trim removed 4 bases at V and 5 bases at J, leaving 8 bases unmatched. The CDR3 is 15 amino acids. CDR1 is SNHLY and CDR2 is FYNNEI in the germline V gene.

The J gene is TRBJ1-3, the V gene TRBV9, with D possibly TRBD1 on 6 matching bases. This CDR3 has 16 amino acids. Trimming removed 3 bases at V and 0 bases at J, with 13 bases between. Germline CDR1 is SGDLS and CDR2 is YYNGEE. CDR3 sequence: CASSGYRAFSGNTIYF. The CDR3 DNA reads TGTGCCAGCAGCGGATACAGGGCATTCTCTGGAAACACCATATATTTT.

J is TRBJ1-1 and V is TRBV19; possible D gene TRBD1, 6 bases. The V and J ends lost 5 bases and 12 bases respectively, with 16 bases between them. Per the germline V gene, CDR1 is LNHDA and CDR2 is SQIVND (reference sequence). The CDR3 consists of 12 residues. CDR3 loop: CASSFLRGGTFF. The DNA of the CDR3 is TGTGCCAGTAGTTTTCTAAGGGGGGGCACTTTCTTT.